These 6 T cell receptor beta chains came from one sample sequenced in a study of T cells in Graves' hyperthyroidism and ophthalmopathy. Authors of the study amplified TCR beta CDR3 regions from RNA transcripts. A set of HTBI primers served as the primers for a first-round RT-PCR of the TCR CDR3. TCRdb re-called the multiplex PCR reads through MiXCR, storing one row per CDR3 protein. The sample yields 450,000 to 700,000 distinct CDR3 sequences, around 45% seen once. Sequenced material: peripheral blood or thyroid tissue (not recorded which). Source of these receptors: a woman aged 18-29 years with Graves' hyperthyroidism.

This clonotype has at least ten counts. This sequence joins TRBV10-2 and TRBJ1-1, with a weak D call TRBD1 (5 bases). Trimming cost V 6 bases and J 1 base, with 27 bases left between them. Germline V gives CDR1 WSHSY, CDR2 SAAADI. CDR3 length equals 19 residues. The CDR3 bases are TGCGCCAGCAGGCGGAAGGGGTGGCGGACCCCCCGAACGAACACTGAAGCTTTCTTT. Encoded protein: CASRRKGWRTPRTNTEAFF.

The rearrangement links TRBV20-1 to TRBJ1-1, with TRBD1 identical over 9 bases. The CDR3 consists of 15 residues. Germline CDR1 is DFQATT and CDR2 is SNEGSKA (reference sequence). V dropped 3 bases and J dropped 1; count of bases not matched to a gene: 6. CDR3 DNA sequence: TGCAGTGCTAGGGGCCGGGACAGGGAGAACACTGAAGCTTTCTTT. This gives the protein CSARGRDRENTEAFF.

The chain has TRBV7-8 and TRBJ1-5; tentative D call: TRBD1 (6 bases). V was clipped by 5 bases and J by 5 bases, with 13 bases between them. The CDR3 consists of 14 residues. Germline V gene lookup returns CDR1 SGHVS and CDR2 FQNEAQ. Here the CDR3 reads CASSPRGEDQPQHF. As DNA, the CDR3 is TGTGCCAGCAGCCCGAGGGGGGAGGATCAGCCCCAGCATTTT. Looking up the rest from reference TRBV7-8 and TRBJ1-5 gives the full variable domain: GAGVSQSPRYKVAKRGQDVALRCDPISGHVSLFWYQQALGQGPEFLTYFQNEAQLDKSGLPSDRFFAERPEGSVSTLKIQRTQQEDSAVYLCASSPRGEDQPQHFGDGTRLSIL.

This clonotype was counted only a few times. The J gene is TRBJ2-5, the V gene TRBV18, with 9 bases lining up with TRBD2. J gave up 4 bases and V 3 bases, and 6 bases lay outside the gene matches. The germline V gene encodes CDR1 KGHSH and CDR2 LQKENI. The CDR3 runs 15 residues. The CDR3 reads CASSPGLAVIETQYF. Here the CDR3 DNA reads TGTGCCAGCTCACCGGGACTAGCCGTGATAGAGACCCAGTACTTC.

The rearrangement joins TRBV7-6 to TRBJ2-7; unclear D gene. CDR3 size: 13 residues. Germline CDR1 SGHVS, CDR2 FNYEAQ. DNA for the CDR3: TGTGCTAGAGTCTTGGGCCTATCCTACGAGCAGTACTTC. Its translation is CARVLGLSYEQYF.

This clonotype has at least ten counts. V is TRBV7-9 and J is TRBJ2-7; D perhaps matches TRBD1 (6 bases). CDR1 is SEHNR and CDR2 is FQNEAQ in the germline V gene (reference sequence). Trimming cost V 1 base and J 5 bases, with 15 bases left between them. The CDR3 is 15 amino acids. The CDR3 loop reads CASSLELRGKNEQYF. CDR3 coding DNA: TGTGCCAGCAGCTTAGAGCTCAGGGGCAAAAACGAGCAGTACTTC.